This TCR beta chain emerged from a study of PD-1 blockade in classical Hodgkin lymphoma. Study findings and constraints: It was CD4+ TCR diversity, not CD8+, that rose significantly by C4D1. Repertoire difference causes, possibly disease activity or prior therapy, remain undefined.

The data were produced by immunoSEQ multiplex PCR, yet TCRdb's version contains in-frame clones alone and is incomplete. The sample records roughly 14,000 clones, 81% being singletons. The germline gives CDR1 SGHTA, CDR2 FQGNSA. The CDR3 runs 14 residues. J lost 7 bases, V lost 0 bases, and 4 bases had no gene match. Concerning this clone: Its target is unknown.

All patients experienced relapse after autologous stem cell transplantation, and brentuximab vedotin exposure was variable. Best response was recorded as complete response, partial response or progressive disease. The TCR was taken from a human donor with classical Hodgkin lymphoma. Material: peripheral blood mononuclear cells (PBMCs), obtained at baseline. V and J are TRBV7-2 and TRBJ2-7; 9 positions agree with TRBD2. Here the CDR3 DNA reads TGTGCCAGCAGCTTAGCAGCGGGGGGTTTTGAGCAGTACTTC. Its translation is CASSLAAGGFEQYF.